The next 10 T cell receptor beta chains were all read from a single sample in a study of CD8+CD57+ T cells in acquired aplastic anemia. Using genomic DNA as the template, TCR beta VDJ and CDR3 profiling was carried out. One entry per CDR3 protein, called by TCRdb with MiXCR from the reads. The table shows about 190,000 distinct CDR3 sequences, with around 59% occurring only once. Sequencing used sorted CD4+, CD8+, or CD8+CD57+ T cells (not recorded which) from PBMCs. The receptors shown here come from a human donor in good health, serving as a control.

This clonotype has a single count. The chain uses TRBV5-4 and TRBJ2-6; TRBD2 might be the D (5 bases). Trimming left V 3 bases short and J 2 bases short, with 9 bases between. The CDR3 spans 15 residues. Per germline, CDR1 SGHNT and CDR2 YYREEE (reference sequence). The DNA for the CDR3 is TGTGCCAGCAGCTATCAAGCGGCTGGGGCCAACGTCCTGACTTTC. This codes for CASSYQAAGANVLTF.

This clonotype was detected a few times. The V and J genes are TRBV20-1 and TRBJ1-6, with D tentatively TRBD1 (6 bases). The CDR3 contains 14 residues. In germline, CDR1 is DFQATT, CDR2 SNEGSKA (reference sequence). V lost 6 bases and J lost 9, with 18 bases in between. The CDR3 protein is CSARTRTDSSPLHF. CDR3 in DNA: TGCAGTGCCCGCACAAGGACAGACAGTTCACCCCTCCACTTT.

DNA for the CDR3: TGCAGTGCTAGAGATGACGTGCGCAATCAGCCCCAGCATTTT. This gives the protein CSARDDVRNQPQHF. The V call is TRBV20-1, the J call TRBJ1-5; D ambiguous. Deletions cut 0 bases from V and 2 bases from J, with 8 bases between. Germline V gene lookup returns CDR1 DFQATT and CDR2 SNEGSKA (reference sequence). CDR3 length: 14 residues.

This clonotype was seen a handful of times. The chain is built from TRBV9 and TRBJ2-1, with TRBD2 matching 7 bases. Germline trimming cut 0 bases from V and 6 bases from J; bases unmatched to any gene: 6. The V gene's germline CDR1 is SGDLS and CDR2 YYNGEE. The CDR3 sequence is 15 residues long. DNA for the CDR3: TGTGCCAGCAGCGTAGGGGGAGGGCATGGCAATGAGCAGTTCTTC. It yields the protein CASSVGGGHGNEQFF.

This clonotype was seen at least ten times. The chain recombines TRBV12-3 or TRBV12-4 with TRBJ2-3; 9 nucleotides line up with TRBD1. The CDR3 has 15 residues. After removal of 4 bases from V and 1 base from J, the junction contained 3 bases not matched to a gene. The CDR3 DNA reads TGTGCCAGCAGTTACCGGACAGGGGGCACAGATACGCAGTATTTT. This gives the protein CASSYRTGGTDTQYF.

This clonotype was recorded only once. The chain is built from TRBV6-5 and TRBJ1-5; unclear D gene. Germline CDR1 is MNHEY and CDR2 is SVGAGI. Trimming removed 5 bases from V and 7 bases from J, with 9 bases in between. The CDR3 totals 12 residues. CDR3 loop: CASSAQGQPQHF. CDR3 coding DNA: TGTGCCAGCAGTGCCCAAGGGCAGCCCCAGCATTTT.

The chain couples TRBV7-6 to TRBJ2-2; no clear D. The CDR3 runs 14 residues. The V and J ends lost 1 base and 3 bases respectively, with 6 bases between them. Germline V gene sequence: CDR1 SGHVS, CDR2 FNYEAQ. CDR3 residues: CASSLGAYTGELFF. CDR3 sequence (DNA): TGTGCCAGCAGCTTAGGGGCGTACACCGGGGAGCTGTTTTTT.

V usage is TRBV12-5 and J usage is TRBJ1-2, with TRBD1 as a possible D gene (5 bases). Trimming left V 0 bases short and J 5 bases short, with 13 bases between. This CDR3 contains 15 residues. CDR1 is LGHNT, CDR2 FRNRAP, per germline. The CDR3 sequence is CASGLVRQPLYGYTF. The CDR3 coding sequence is TGTGCTAGTGGTTTGGTACGACAGCCACTTTATGGCTACACCTTC.

The chain combines TRBV12-3 or TRBV12-4 with TRBJ1-1; 7 bases match TRBD1. Germline trimming cut 5 bases from V and 3 bases from J; bases unmatched to any gene: 3. This CDR3 spans 13 amino acids. This CDR3 reads CASSTGAYTEAFF. The CDR3 bases are TGTGCCAGCAGTACAGGGGCTTACACTGAAGCTTTCTTT.

In its sample, this clonotype was seen many times. The J gene is TRBJ2-7, the V gene TRBV6-1, with 8 bases identical to TRBD1. The CDR3 spans 15 residues. The V gene's germline CDR1 is MNHNS and CDR2 SASEGT. Trimming took 5 bases from V and 6 from J; bases not matched to a gene: 12. The CDR3 here is CASSRGTGTLSEQYF. The DNA of the CDR3 is TGTGCCAGCAGTAGAGGGACAGGTACTCTGAGCGAGCAGTACTTC.